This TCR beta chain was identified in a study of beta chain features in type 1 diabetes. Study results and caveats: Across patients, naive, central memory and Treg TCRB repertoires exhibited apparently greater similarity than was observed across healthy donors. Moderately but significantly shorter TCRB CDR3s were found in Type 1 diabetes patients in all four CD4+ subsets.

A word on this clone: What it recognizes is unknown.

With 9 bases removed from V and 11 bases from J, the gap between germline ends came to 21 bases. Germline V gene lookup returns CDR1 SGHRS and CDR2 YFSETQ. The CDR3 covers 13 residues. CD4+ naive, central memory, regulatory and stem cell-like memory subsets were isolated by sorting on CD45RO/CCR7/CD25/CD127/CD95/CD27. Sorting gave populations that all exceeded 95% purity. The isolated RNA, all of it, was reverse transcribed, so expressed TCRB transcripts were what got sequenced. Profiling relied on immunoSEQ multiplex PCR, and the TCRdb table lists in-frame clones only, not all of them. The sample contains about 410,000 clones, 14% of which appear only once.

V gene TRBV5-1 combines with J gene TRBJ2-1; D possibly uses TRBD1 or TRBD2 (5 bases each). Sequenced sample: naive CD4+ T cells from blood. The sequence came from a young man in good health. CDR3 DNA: TGCGCCACCTCCGAGGGACCGCGCGAAAAGCAGTTCTTC. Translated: CATSEGPREKQFF.